These T cell receptor beta chains were read from a single sample in a study of post-analysis software for immune sequencing data. MiXCR, run by TCRdb on the PCR reads, gives a single entry per CDR3 protein. The table shows roughly 410,000 distinct CDR3 sequences, with roughly 36% occurring only once. Material for sequencing was blood. Receptors originate from a girl under 18 with multiple sclerosis. Each CDR3 is given with its conserved first and last residue. A D gene is named only where the DNA matches it firmly. A clone size is listed for some rows: how often the clone was seen (once, few, many), or a class if it is expanded.

>TRBJ2-7|TRBD1|TRBV2|NA|14
TGTGCCAGCAGACAGGACAGGGGGCTATACGAGCAGTACTTC
CASRQDRGLYEQYF
>TRBJ2-3|TRBD2|TRBV24-1|NA|16
TGTGCCACCAGTGACCCTAGCGGGGTCGACACAGATACGCAGTATTTT
CATSDPSGVDTDTQYF
>TRBJ2-5|NA|TRBV15|NA|17
TGTGCCACCAGCAGACGTTTGGGAGAAGGATTTGGCGAGACCCAGTACTTC
CATSRRLGEGFGETQYF
>TRBJ1-1|NA|TRBV7-9|few|14
TGTGCCAGCAGCTTAGGGTCGGGGGTAACTGAAGCTTTCTTT
CASSLGSGVTEAFF
>TRBJ2-7|NA|TRBV7-9|few|14
TGTGCCAGCAGCTTGTCGGAGTTATCCTACGAGCAGTACTTC
CASSLSELSYEQYF
>TRBJ2-5|NA|TRBV7-3|few|14
TGTGCCAGCAGCTTAGGAGGAGCGCAAGAGACCCAGTACTTC
CASSLGGAQETQYF
>TRBJ2-2|NA|TRBV11-2|once|12
TGTGCCACCAGGGAACACACCGGGGAGCTGTTTTTT
CATREHTGELFF
>TRBJ2-1|TRBD2|TRBV5-1|medium-sized|14
TGCGCCAGCAGCCCTAGCGGGGCCTACAATGAGCAGTTCTTC
CASSPSGAYNEQFF
>TRBJ2-4|TRBD1|TRBV2|few|15
TGTGCCAGCAGGGGACAGGGGGCGCTGGGAAACATTCAGTACTTC
CASRGQGALGNIQYF
>TRBJ2-3|TRBD2|TRBV24-1|NA|16
TGTGCCACCAGTGACCCGACTAGCCCGGGATCAGATACGCAGTATTTT
CATSDPTSPGSDTQYF
>TRBJ2-5|NA|TRBV7-3|once|14
TGTGCCAGCAGCTTGAGTACAGGAGGGGAGACCCAGTACTTC
CASSLSTGGETQYF
>TRBJ1-2|NA|TRBV4-1|few|15
TGCGCCAGCAGCCACTTGACAAGCCCCTCAGGTGGCTACACCTTC
CASSHLTSPSGGYTF
>TRBJ2-3|NA|TRBV19|NA|12
TGTGCCAGCGGACGGGGCACAGATACGCAGTATTTT
CASGRGTDTQYF
>TRBJ1-2|NA|TRBV4-3|few|13
TGCGCCAGCAGCCCCACGGGACTCTATGGCTACACCTTC
CASSPTGLYGYTF
>TRBJ2-3|NA|TRBV7-2|NA|15
TGTGCCAGCAGCAACCCCATGGGGACCACAGATACGCAGTATTTT
CASSNPMGTTDTQYF
>TRBJ1-6|TRBD1|TRBV4-2|few|19
TGTGCCAGCAGCCTTCGACAGGGAGGGAGGGCCGTTAATAATTCACCCCTCCACTTT
CASSLRQGGRAVNNSPLHF
>TRBJ2-7|TRBD2|TRBV7-2|NA|14
TGTGCCAGCAGCTTAGAACTAGCGGGGGACGAGCAGTACTTC
CASSLELAGDEQYF
>TRBJ1-2|NA|TRBV7-9|NA|14
TGTTCCAGCAGCTTAACCAGGGGAGGCTATGGCTACACCTTC
CSSSLTRGGYGYTF
>TRBJ2-5|TRBD2|TRBV20-1|NA|15
TGCAGTGCTGGGCCGACTAGCGGGTACGGAGAGACCCAGTACTTC
CSAGPTSGYGETQYF
>TRBJ1-6|TRBD1|TRBV6-1|few|15
TGTGCCAGCAGTGAGCTCCGGACAGGGTGGTCACCCCTCCACTTT
CASSELRTGWSPLHF
>TRBJ1-1|NA|TRBV29-1|NA|13
TGCAGCGTAGCCGACAGGAGGAGCACTGAAGCTTTCTTT
CSVADRRSTEAFF
>TRBJ2-5|NA|TRBV5-1|NA|15
TGCGCCAGCAGCTTGGTGGGGGAATTGGGAGAGACCCAGTACTTC
CASSLVGELGETQYF
>TRBJ2-3|NA|TRBV29-1|NA|15
TGCAGCGTAGACCAAAGAGAGGCCCCCACAGACACGCAGTATTTT
CSVDQREAPTDTQYF
>TRBJ1-2|TRBD1|TRBV12-3/TRBV12-4|few|14
TGTGCCAGCAGGCAGACAGGGGAAAACTATGGCTACACCTTC
CASRQTGENYGYTF
>TRBJ2-4|TRBD2|TRBV4-2|NA|17
TGTGCCAGCAGCCAAGGGGCGACTAGCGGGGGATACTACGAGCGGTACTTC
CASSQGATSGGYYERYF
>TRBJ1-1|NA|TRBV5-5|NA|15
TGTGCCAGCAGCTTCGCCGGGACAAAGAACACTGAAGCTTTCTTT
CASSFAGTKNTEAFF
>TRBJ1-5|NA|TRBV6-1|few|13
TGTGCCAGCAGTGCCGAGACAGATCAGCCCCAGCATTTT
CASSAETDQPQHF
>TRBJ2-4|NA|TRBV12-3/TRBV12-4|NA|14
TGTGCCAGCAATCTTGGCGGATCCAAAAACATTCAGTACTTC
CASNLGGSKNIQYF